The rows below give T cell receptor beta chains drawn from one sample of a study of cytomegalovirus exposure and HLA in healthy donors. TCRdb's copy holds only in-frame clones and misses some; the assay was immunoSEQ multiplex PCR. This repertoire shows 250,000 to 350,000 clones, 75% to 90% found once; its top ten account for 0.3%. The sequencing input was PBMCs. The receptors were gathered from a girl aged 2 to 10 in good health and CMV-seronegative. Each CDR3 is given with its conserved first and last residue. A D gene is named only where the DNA matches it firmly. Rows may omit the clone size; those that give it use once, few, many or a size class.

TRBV7-6	NA	TRBD1	TRBJ2-3	CASSFSPTGAMGQRDTQYF	TGTGCCAGCAGCTTCAGTCCGACAGGGGCCATGGGCCAAAGAGATACGCAGTATTTT
TRBV7-3	once	TRBD1	TRBJ1-5	CASSGGGIGNQPQHF	TGTGCCAGCAGTGGAGGGGGCATCGGCAATCAGCCCCAGCATTTT
TRBV4-1	once	TRBD2	TRBJ2-5	CASSQRAGTVRTSGSLGQYF	TGCGCCAGCAGCCAACGAGCGGGGACCGTTAGGACTAGCGGGAGTCTAGGGCAGTACTTC
TRBV5-4	NA	TRBD2	TRBJ2-3	CASSGASGGFGDTQYF	TGTGCCAGCAGCGGGGCTAGCGGGGGGTTCGGAGATACGCAGTATTTT
TRBV6-1	NA	NA	TRBJ1-1	CASRLVTGNTEAFF	TGTGCCAGCCGACTCGTCACAGGGAACACTGAAGCTTTCTTT
TRBV28	NA	NA	TRBJ2-7	CASSPPTVGGYEQYF	TGTGCCAGCAGTCCACCAACTGTCGGGGGCTACGAGCAGTACTTC
TRBV4-1	NA	NA	TRBJ2-1	CASSQEPKAGEVEYEQFF	TGCGCCAGCAGCCAAGAGCCAAAAGCGGGCGAGGTGGAATATGAGCAGTTCTTC
TRBV10-1	NA	TRBD2	TRBJ2-3	CASSGLAGVDTQYF	TGCGCCAGCAGTGGACTAGCGGGAGTAGATACGCAGTATTTT
TRBV9	NA	TRBD1	TRBJ2-5	CASSVAVRGPEETQYF	TGTGCCAGCAGCGTAGCAGTAAGGGGGCCCGAGGAGACCCAGTACTTC
TRBV10-3	few	NA	TRBJ2-2	CAISPPNGGNTGELFF	TGTGCCATCAGCCCACCGAACGGGGGGAACACCGGGGAGCTGTTTTTT
TRBV13	NA	NA	TRBJ1-3	CASSLGRQYSGNTIYF	TGTGCCAGCAGCTTGGGGCGGCAGTACTCTGGAAACACCATATATTTT
TRBV18	NA	NA	TRBJ2-5	CASSPGAQETQYF	TGTGCCAGCTCACCTGGAGCGCAAGAGACCCAGTACTTC
TRBV19	NA	TRBD2	TRBJ2-1	CASSTSGSPWDEQFF	TGTGCCAGTAGTACTAGCGGGAGCCCGTGGGATGAGCAGTTCTTC
TRBV7-6	NA	NA	TRBJ1-6	CASSLLPFVQGEGSPLHF	TGTGCCAGCAGCTTACTCCCTTTCGTCCAGGGCGAAGGTTCACCCCTCCACTTT
TRBV18	NA	TRBD1	TRBJ2-5	CASSANGQGLPQETQYF	TGTGCCAGCTCCGCAAACGGACAGGGCCTGCCCCAAGAGACCCAGTACTTC
TRBV27	NA	NA	TRBJ1-1	CASNIGRGVGTEAFF	TGTGCCAGCAACATTGGTCGGGGGGTTGGAACTGAAGCTTTCTTT
TRBV10-3	NA	TRBD1	TRBJ2-7	CAISDSGGPYEQYF	TGTGCCATCAGTGATTCAGGGGGCCCCTACGAGCAGTACTTC
TRBV19	NA	NA	TRBJ2-1	CAPRWEALSDEQFF	TGTGCCCCCAGGTGGGAGGCCCTAAGCGATGAGCAGTTCTTC
TRBV2	NA	NA	TRBJ1-2	CASSFNGQYNYDYTF	TGTGCCAGCAGTTTCAATGGCCAGTACAACTATGACTACACCTTC
TRBV11-2	NA	NA	TRBJ2-7	CASSYSGYEQYF	TGTGCCAGCAGTTATAGCGGCTACGAGCAGTACTTC
TRBV14	NA	NA	TRBJ2-3	CASSLAYTQYF	TGTGCCAGCAGTCTGGCATATACGCAGTATTTT
TRBV9	NA	TRBD1	TRBJ1-1	CASSGGQRNTEAFF	TGTGCCAGCAGCGGGGGACAGAGGAACACTGAAGCTTTCTTT
TRBV11-2	NA	NA	TRBJ1-3	CASSSYLGNTIYF	TGTGCCAGCAGCTCCTATCTTGGAAACACCATATATTTT
TRBV7-9	NA	NA	TRBJ1-2	CASDESLSGHRSYTF	TGTGCCAGCGACGAATCCTTGTCGGGACATCGTAGCTACACCTTC
TRBV27	NA	TRBD2	TRBJ2-1	CASSLRSGLAGRIRDEQFF	TGTGCCAGCAGTTTAAGGTCCGGACTAGCGGGACGCATTCGGGATGAGCAGTTCTTC
TRBV28	NA	NA	TRBJ2-3	CASSSLPLESTDTQYF	TGTGCCAGCAGTTCACTCCCCCTGGAGAGCACAGATACGCAGTATTTT
TRBV28	few	TRBD1	TRBJ1-2	CASSLSGGGYTF	TGTGCCAGCAGTTTATCAGGGGGTGGCTACACCTTC
TRBV5-1	few	TRBD2	TRBJ2-3	CAFHAEREGPAVTDTQYF	TGCGCCTTCCATGCTGAGCGGGAGGGCCCGGCCGTCACAGATACGCAGTATTTT
TRBV28	NA	TRBD1	TRBJ2-7	CASGRPGQPYEQYF	TGTGCCAGCGGTCGGCCGGGACAGCCCTACGAGCAGTACTTC
TRBV7-3	NA	TRBD1	TRBJ2-5	CASSLIGGVQETQYF	TGTGCCAGCAGCTTAATAGGGGGCGTCCAAGAGACCCAGTACTTC
TRBV7-6	NA	NA	TRBJ1-1	CASSLASPGATEAFF	TGTGCCAGCAGCTTAGCTTCCCCGGGTGCCACTGAAGCTTTCTTT
TRBV19	NA	NA	TRBJ2-1	CASSTGSSYNEQFF	TGTGCCAGTAGTACAGGCAGCTCCTACAATGAGCAGTTCTTC
TRBV29-1	NA	NA	TRBJ2-1	CSVEYFQASSYNEQFF	TGCAGCGTTGAATATTTCCAAGCGAGCTCCTACAATGAGCAGTTCTTC
TRBV5-1	NA	NA	TRBJ2-5	CASSSGTKTQETQYF	TGCGCCAGCAGTTCCGGGACAAAGACTCAAGAGACCCAGTACTTC
TRBV28	once	NA	TRBJ1-2	CASSQGFYGYTF	TGTGCCAGCAGTCAGGGATTTTATGGCTACACCTTC
TRBV28	NA	NA	TRBJ2-7	CASSQAGVTPYEQYF	TGTGCCAGCAGTCAAGCAGGGGTAACTCCCTACGAGCAGTACTTC
TRBV5-4	few	NA	TRBJ2-1	CASSFFSGLYNEQFF	TGTGCCAGCAGCTTCTTCTCGGGACTTTACAATGAGCAGTTCTTC
TRBV7-5	once	NA	TRBJ2-7	CVRSFIYLPAHYEQYF	TGTGTCAGAAGCTTCATTTACCTCCCCGCACACTACGAGCAGTACTTC
TRBV5-1	NA	TRBD1	TRBJ1-1	CASSLAQQGVSTEAFF	TGCGCCAGCAGCTTGGCTCAACAGGGGGTTAGCACTGAAGCTTTCTTT
TRBV10-2	NA	TRBD1	TRBJ2-7	CASSVLGQGAGEQYF	TGCGCCAGCAGCGTTCTTGGACAGGGGGCTGGCGAGCAGTACTTC
TRBV7-3	NA	NA	TRBJ2-1	CASSLSARTHIYNEQFF	TGTGCCAGCAGCTTGTCGGCCAGGACTCATATATACAATGAGCAGTTCTTC
TRBV5-1	NA	NA	TRBJ2-2	CASNTHSGTTNTGELFF	TGCGCCAGCAACACACACTCCGGGACAACGAACACCGGGGAGCTGTTTTTT
TRBV5-8	NA	NA	TRBJ2-1	CASSPGWGGGNEQFF	TGTGCCAGCAGCCCAGGGTGGGGAGGTGGGAATGAGCAGTTCTTC
TRBV5-5	NA	TRBD1	TRBJ2-7	CASSSVGGQGMYEQYF	TGTGCCAGCAGTTCCGTAGGGGGACAGGGTATGTACGAGCAGTACTTC
TRBV7-8	NA	NA	TRBJ1-2	CASSLGLHYLYGYTF	TGTGCCAGCAGCTTAGGACTTCACTACCTTTATGGCTACACCTTC
TRBV29-1	few	NA	TRBJ1-6	CSVQLQGGNSPLHF	TGCAGCGTGCAACTCCAGGGAGGTAATTCACCCCTCCACTTT
TRBV28	NA	TRBD1	TRBJ1-5	CASSFITRPPGQNSNQPQHF	TGTGCCAGCAGTTTCATAACAAGACCGCCGGGACAGAATAGCAATCAGCCCCAGCATTTT
TRBV30	NA	TRBD2	TRBJ2-5	CAWSRGLAGGETQYF	TGTGCCTGGAGTAGGGGACTAGCGGGGGGTGAGACCCAGTACTTC
TRBV11-2	few	TRBD2	TRBJ2-5	CASSLEGGVGRYQETQYF	TGTGCCAGCAGCTTAGAGGGGGGGGTGGGCCGATACCAAGAGACCCAGTACTTC
TRBV4-2	few	TRBD1	TRBJ1-4	CASSQPHRGIDEKLFF	TGTGCCAGCAGCCAGCCACACAGGGGTATTGATGAAAAACTGTTTTTT
TRBV28	NA	NA	TRBJ1-6	CASRLQGHDSPLHF	TGTGCCAGCAGACTACAGGGACACGATTCACCCCTCCACTTT
TRBV29-1	NA	NA	TRBJ1-4	CSVAYRQTTNEKLFF	TGCAGCGTTGCTTACCGACAAACAACTAATGAAAAACTGTTTTTT
TRBV4-1	NA	NA	TRBJ2-1	CASSQVYNEQFF	TGCGCCAGCAGCCAAGTATACAATGAGCAGTTCTTC
TRBV7-6	NA	NA	TRBJ1-4	CASSPLYGGSEKLFF	TGTGCCAGCAGCCCCTTGTACGGGGGAAGTGAAAAACTGTTTTTT
TRBV10-3	once	NA	TRBJ2-3	CAISEGGPTDTQYF	TGTGCCATCAGTGAGGGGGGCCCAACAGATACGCAGTATTTT
TRBV6-1	NA	NA	TRBJ1-4	CASRTATNEKLFF	TGTGCCAGTCGGACAGCAACTAATGAAAAACTGTTTTTT
TRBV10-1	NA	TRBD1	TRBJ2-2	CASRQGSDTGELFF	TGCGCCAGCCGACAGGGGTCGGACACCGGGGAGCTGTTTTTT
TRBV19	NA	NA	TRBJ2-2	CASSSTGHGELFF	TGTGCCAGTAGTTCAACAGGGCACGGGGAGCTGTTTTTT